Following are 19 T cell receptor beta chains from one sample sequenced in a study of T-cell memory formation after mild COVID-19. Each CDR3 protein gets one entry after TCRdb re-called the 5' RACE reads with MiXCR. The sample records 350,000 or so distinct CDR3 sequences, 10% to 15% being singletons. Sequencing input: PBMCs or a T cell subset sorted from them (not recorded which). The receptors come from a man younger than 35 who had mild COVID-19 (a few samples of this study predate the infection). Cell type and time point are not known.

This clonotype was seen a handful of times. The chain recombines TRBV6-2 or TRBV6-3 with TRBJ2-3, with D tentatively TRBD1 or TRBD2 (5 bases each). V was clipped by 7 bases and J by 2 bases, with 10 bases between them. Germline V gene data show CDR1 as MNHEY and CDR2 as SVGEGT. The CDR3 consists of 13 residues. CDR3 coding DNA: TGTGCCAGCACTTTGGGGGACACAGATACGCAGTATTTT. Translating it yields CASTLGDTDTQYF.

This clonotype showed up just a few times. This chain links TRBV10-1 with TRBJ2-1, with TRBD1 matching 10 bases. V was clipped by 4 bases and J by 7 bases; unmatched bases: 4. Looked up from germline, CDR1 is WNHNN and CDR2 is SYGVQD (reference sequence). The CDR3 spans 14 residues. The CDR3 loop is CASSGGQGGNEQFF. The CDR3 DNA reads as TGCGCCAGCAGTGGCGGACAGGGGGGTAATGAGCAGTTCTTC.

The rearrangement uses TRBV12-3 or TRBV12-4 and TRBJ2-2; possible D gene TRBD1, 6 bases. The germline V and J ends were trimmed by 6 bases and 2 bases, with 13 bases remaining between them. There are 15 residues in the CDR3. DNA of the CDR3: TGTGCCAGCAGAAATAACAGGGCCAACACCGGGGAGCTGTTTTTT. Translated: CASRNNRANTGELFF.

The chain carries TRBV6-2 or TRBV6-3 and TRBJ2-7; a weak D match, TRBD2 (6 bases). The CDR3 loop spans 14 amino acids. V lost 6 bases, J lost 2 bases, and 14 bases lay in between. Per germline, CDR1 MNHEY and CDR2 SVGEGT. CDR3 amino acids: CASSPGLPPYEQYF. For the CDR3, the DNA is TGTGCCAGCAGCCCGGGACTTCCGCCCTACGAGCAGTACTTC.

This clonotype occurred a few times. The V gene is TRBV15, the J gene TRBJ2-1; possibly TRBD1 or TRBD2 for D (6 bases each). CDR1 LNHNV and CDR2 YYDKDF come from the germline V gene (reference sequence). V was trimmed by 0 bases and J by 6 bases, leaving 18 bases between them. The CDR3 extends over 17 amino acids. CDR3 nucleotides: TGTGCCACCAGCAGAGATAGGGGGACTGCTTTTATCAATGAGCAGTTCTTC. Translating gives CATSRDRGTAFINEQFF. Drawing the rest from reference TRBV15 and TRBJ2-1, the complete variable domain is DAMVIQNPRYQVTQFGKPVTLSCSQTLNHNVMYWYQQKSSQAPKLLFHYYDKDFNNEADTPDNFQSRRPNTSFCFLDIRSPGLGDTAMYLCATSRDRGTAFINEQFFGPGTRLTVL.

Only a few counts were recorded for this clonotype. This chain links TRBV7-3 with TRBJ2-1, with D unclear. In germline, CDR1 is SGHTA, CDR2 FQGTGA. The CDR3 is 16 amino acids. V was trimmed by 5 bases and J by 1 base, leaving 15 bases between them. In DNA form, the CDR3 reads TGTGCCAGCAGCCCATGGTCGTCTGGGTCCTACAATGAGCAGTTCTTC. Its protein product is CASSPWSSGSYNEQFF. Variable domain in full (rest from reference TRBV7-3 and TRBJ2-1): GAGVSQTPSNKVTEKGKYVELRCDPISGHTALYWYRQSLGQGPEFLIYFQGTGAADDSGLPNDRFFAVRPEGSVSTLKIQRTERGDSAVYLCASSPWSSGSYNEQFFGPGTRLTVL.

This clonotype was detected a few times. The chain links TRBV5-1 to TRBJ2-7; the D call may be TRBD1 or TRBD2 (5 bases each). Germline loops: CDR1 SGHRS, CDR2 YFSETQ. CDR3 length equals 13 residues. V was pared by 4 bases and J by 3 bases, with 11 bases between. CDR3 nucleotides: TGCGCCAGCAGCCCGGGGCTTGACTACGAGCAGTACTTC. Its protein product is CASSPGLDYEQYF.

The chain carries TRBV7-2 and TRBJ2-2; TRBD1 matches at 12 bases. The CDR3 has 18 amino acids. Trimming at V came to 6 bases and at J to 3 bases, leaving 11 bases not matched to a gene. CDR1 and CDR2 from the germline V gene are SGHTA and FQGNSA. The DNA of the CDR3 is TGTGCCAGCAGACCGGGACAGGGGGCTTTGAGAGACACCGGGGAGCTGTTTTTT. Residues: CASRPGQGALRDTGELFF.

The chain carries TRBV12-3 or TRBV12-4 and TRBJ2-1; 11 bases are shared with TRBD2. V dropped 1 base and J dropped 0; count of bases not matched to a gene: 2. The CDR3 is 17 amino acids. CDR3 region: CASSLGLAGSSYNEQFF. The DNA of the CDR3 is TGTGCCAGCAGTTTAGGACTAGCGGGGAGCTCCTACAATGAGCAGTTCTTC.

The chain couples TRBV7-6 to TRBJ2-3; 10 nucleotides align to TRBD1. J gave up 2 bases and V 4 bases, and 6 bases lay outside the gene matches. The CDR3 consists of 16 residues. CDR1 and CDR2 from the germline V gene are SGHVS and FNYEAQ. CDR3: CASSSTGGEFTDTQYF. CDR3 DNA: TGTGCCAGCAGCTCGACAGGGGGCGAGTTCACAGATACGCAGTATTTT.

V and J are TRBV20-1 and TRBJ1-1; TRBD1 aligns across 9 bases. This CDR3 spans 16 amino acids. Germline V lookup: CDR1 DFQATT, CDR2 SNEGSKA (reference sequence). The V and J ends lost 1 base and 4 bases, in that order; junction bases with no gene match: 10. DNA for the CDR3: TGCAGTGCTAGAGTCCTCGGGACAGGGAAGGCCACTGAAGCTTTCTTT. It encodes CSARVLGTGKATEAFF.

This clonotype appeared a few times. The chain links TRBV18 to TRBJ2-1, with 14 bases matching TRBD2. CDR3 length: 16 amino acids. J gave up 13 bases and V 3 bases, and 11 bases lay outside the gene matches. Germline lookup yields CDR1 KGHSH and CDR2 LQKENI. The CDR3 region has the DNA TGTGCCAGCTCACCCCGCTTGACTAGCGGGGGGGCTGCTCAGTTCTTC. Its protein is CASSPRLTSGGAAQFF.

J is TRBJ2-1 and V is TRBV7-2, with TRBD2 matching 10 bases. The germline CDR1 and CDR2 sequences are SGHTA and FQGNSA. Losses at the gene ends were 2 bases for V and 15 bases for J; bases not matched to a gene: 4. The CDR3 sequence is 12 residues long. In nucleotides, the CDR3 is TGTGCCAGCAGCTTACTAGCGGGGGTACTGTTCTTC. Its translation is CASSLLAGVLFF.

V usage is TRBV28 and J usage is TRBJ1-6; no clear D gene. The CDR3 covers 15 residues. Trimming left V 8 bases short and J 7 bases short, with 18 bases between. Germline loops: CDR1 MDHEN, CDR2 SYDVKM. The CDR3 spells CASLHLAAGNSPLHF. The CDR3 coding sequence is TGTGCCAGCCTCCACCTGGCGGCGGGGAATTCACCCCTCCACTTT.

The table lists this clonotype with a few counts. This chain's CDR3 is CASSQVDSSGNTIYF. CDR3 DNA sequence: TGCGCCAGCAGCCAAGTCGATTCCTCTGGAAACACCATATATTTT. This rearrangement joins TRBV4-1 to TRBJ1-3; D is ambiguous. V was shortened by 1 base and J by 0 bases, with 7 bases between the two germline ends. This CDR3 is 15 amino acids long. The germline V gene encodes CDR1 MGHRA and CDR2 YSYEKL.

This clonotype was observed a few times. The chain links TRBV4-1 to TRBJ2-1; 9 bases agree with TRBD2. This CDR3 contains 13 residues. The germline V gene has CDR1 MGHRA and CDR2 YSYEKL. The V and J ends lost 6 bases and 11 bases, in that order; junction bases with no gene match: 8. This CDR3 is CASRGLAQTQQFF. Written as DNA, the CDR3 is TGCGCCAGCAGAGGACTAGCGCAAACTCAGCAGTTCTTC.

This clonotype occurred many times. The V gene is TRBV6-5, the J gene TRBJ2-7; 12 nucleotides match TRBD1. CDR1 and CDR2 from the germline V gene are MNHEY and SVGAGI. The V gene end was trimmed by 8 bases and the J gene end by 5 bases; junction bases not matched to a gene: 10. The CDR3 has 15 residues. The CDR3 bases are TGTGCCAGCTCGACCCGGGACAGGGGGCCTCACGAGCAGTACTTC. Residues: CASSTRDRGPHEQYF.

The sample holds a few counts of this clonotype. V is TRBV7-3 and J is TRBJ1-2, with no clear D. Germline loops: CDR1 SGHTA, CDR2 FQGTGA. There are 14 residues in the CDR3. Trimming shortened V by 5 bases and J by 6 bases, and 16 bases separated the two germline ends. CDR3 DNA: TGTGCCAGCAGCCCGTCGACAAGTATGGATGGCTACACCTTC. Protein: CASSPSTSMDGYTF.

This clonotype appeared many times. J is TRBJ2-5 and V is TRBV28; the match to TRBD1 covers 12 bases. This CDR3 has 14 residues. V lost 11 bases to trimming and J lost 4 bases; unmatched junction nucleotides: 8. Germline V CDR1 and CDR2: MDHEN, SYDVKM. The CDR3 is CAAWDRGRGETQYF. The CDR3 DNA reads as TGTGCCGCCTGGGACAGGGGGCGAGGAGAGACCCAGTACTTC. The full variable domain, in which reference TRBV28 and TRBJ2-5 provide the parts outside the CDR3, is DVKVTQSSRYLVKRTGEKVFLECVQDMDHENMFWYRQDPGLGLRLIYFSYDVKMKEKGDIPEGYSVSREKKERFSLILESASTNQTSMYLCAAWDRGRGETQYFGPGTRLLVL.